The 28 T cell receptor beta chains below come from one sample, sequenced in a study of blood T cell repertoires in COVID-19. Sequenced by immunoSEQ multiplex PCR; TCRdb stores in-frame clones only, minus some. The repertoire has 150,000 or so clones, about 85% of them found once; the top ten carry approximately 1.1%. The sequenced material came from peripheral blood. These receptors were obtained from a man aged 55 to 70 who had recovered from COVID-19.

The CDR3 is CASSLVQGAGEQYF. The CDR3 DNA sequence: TGCGCCAGCAGCTTGGTTCAGGGGGCTGGTGAGCAGTACTTC. The chain links TRBV5-1 to TRBJ2-7, with 8 bases matching TRBD1. Per the germline V gene, CDR1 is SGHRS and CDR2 is YFSETQ. The J segment lost 7 bases and the V segment lost 0 bases, leaving 6 bases of the junction unmatched. This CDR3 contains 14 residues. The whole variable domain, remainder taken from reference TRBV5-1 and TRBJ2-7, is KAGVTQTPRYLIKTRGQQVTLSCSPISGHRSVSWYQQTPGQGLQFLFEYFSETQRNKGNFPGRFSGRQFSNSRSEMNVSTLELGDSALYLCASSLVQGAGEQYFGPGTRLTVT.

J is TRBJ2-4 and V is TRBV19; D may be TRBD2 (6 bases). This CDR3 has 14 amino acids. Germline V gives CDR1 LNHDA, CDR2 SQIVND (reference sequence). V lost 7 bases, J lost 0 bases, and 10 bases lay in between. The CDR3 bases are TGTGCCAGTATGGGGGGAGTAGCCAAAAACATTCAGTACTTC. Protein: CASMGGVAKNIQYF.

The chain has TRBV6-2 or TRBV6-3 and TRBJ1-1; D is unclear. V was trimmed by 3 bases and J by 1 base, leaving 12 bases between them. Germline loops: CDR1 MNHEY, CDR2 SVGEGT. The CDR3 runs 15 residues. The CDR3 loop is CASSYYTAANTEAFF. CDR3 nucleotides: TGTGCCAGCAGTTATTATACTGCGGCGAACACTGAAGCTTTCTTT.

This clone has more than one count but fewer than ten. The chain links TRBV27 to TRBJ2-7, with a tentative D call TRBD2 (6 bases). V lost 4 bases, J lost 7 bases, and 14 bases lay in between. There are 13 residues in the CDR3. The germline CDR1 and CDR2 sequences are MNHEY and SMNVEV (reference sequence). The CDR3 loop reads CASSSQEGGEQYF. In DNA, the CDR3 is TGTGCCAGCAGTTCCCAGGAGGGCGGGGAGCAGTACTTC.

This chain uses TRBV6-5 with TRBJ2-1; 9 positions agree with TRBD1. V lost 6 bases to trimming and J lost 4 bases; unmatched junction nucleotides: 7. The CDR3 runs to 15 residues. Germline V gene lookup returns CDR1 MNHEY and CDR2 SVGAGI. The CDR3 nucleotides read TGTGCCAGCAGCCTACAGGGGGCGGTTTACAATGAGCAGTTCTTC. Residues: CASSLQGAVYNEQFF.

This sequence joins TRBV30 and TRBJ2-2; no firm D call. This CDR3 has 15 amino acids. Trimming shortened V by 0 bases and J by 7 bases, and 15 bases separated the two germline ends. The V gene's germline CDR1 is GTSNPN and CDR2 SVGIG (reference sequence). In DNA, the CDR3 is TGTGCCTGGAGTGTAACCGGCCAGACGGGCGGGGAGCTGTTTTTT. Protein product: CAWSVTGQTGGELFF.

The CDR3 region has the DNA TGTGCCAGCAGCTTACTTGCGGGACAGGGGGTGTACGAGCAGTACTTC. Amino acid sequence: CASSLLAGQGVYEQYF. The chain is built from TRBV7-2 and TRBJ2-7, with TRBD1 matching over 11 bases. Germline V CDR1 and CDR2: SGHTA, FQGNSA. CDR3 length equals 16 residues. The J segment lost 4 bases and the V segment lost 2 bases, leaving 7 bases of the junction unmatched.

This clone was detected once. The chain carries TRBV5-8 and TRBJ2-1; 11 bases are shared with TRBD1. V shed 4 bases, J shed 2 bases, and the junction held 2 bases outside the gene matches. This CDR3 is built from 15 residues. Germline values: CDR1 SGHTS, CDR2 YDEGEE. CDR3 sequence reads: CASSKGQGAYNEQFF. In nucleotides, the CDR3 is TGTGCCAGCAGCAAGGGACAGGGGGCCTACAATGAGCAGTTCTTC.

The rearrangement joins TRBV6-5 to TRBJ2-4, with a weak D call TRBD1 (5 bases). The germline V gene encodes CDR1 MNHEY and CDR2 SVGAGI. Trimming removed 5 bases from V and 2 bases from J, with 13 bases in between. This CDR3 has 15 residues. The CDR3 spells CASSIGEGTKNIQYF. As DNA, the CDR3 is TGTGCCAGCAGTATAGGGGAAGGGACCAAAAACATTCAGTACTTC.

The chain joins TRBV3-1 (or the pseudogene TRBV3-2) to TRBJ2-2; perhaps TRBD1 as D (6 bases). The germline V gene has CDR1 LGHDT and CDR2 YNNKEL (reference sequence). V lost 7 bases and J lost 5, with 23 bases in between. This CDR3 has 17 residues. CDR3 bases: TGTGCCAGCACCAACGTATTAGGCAGGGGATTGACCGGGGAGCTGTTTTTT. Protein product: CASTNVLGRGLTGELFF.

The rearrangement uses TRBV29-1 and TRBJ2-7, with 7 bases fitting TRBD1. The J segment lost 6 bases and the V segment lost 4 bases, leaving 9 bases of the junction unmatched. The CDR3 length is 13 residues. Germline V gene sequence: CDR1 SQVTM, CDR2 ANQGSEA. The CDR3 sequence is CSVGVQGRGEQYF. The CDR3 nucleotides read TGCAGCGTTGGGGTACAGGGGCGTGGCGAGCAGTACTTC.

Of note for this clone: Other DNA sequences in this specimen translate into the identical CDR3. V gene TRBV18 combines with J gene TRBJ1-1, with TRBD1 as a possible D gene (5 bases). This CDR3 is 13 amino acids long. V was pared by 6 bases and J by 1 base, with 9 bases between. CDR1 KGHSH and CDR2 LQKENI come from the germline V gene. The CDR3 reads CASSAGGNTEAFF. Here the CDR3 DNA reads TGTGCCAGCTCGGCGGGGGGGAACACTGAAGCTTTCTTT.

This clone was seen a single time. V gene TRBV19 combines with J gene TRBJ2-4, with D perhaps matching TRBD1 (6 bases). The V and J ends lost 8 bases and 9 bases respectively, with 17 bases between them. The CDR3 is made up of 13 amino acids. The germline V gene encodes CDR1 LNHDA and CDR2 SQIVND (reference sequence). This chain's CDR3 is CASARLQGPIQYF. The DNA for the CDR3 is TGTGCCAGTGCACGCTTACAGGGCCCCATTCAGTACTTC. Full variable domain (rest looked up from reference TRBV19 and TRBJ2-4): DGGITQSPKYLFRKEGQNVTLSCEQNLNHDAMYWYRQDPGQGLRLIYYSQIVNDFQKGDIAEGYSVSREKKESFPLTVTSAQKNPTAFYLCASARLQGPIQYFGAGTRLSVL.

The rearrangement joins TRBV7-9 to TRBJ2-1; TRBD2 might be the D (5 bases). V was trimmed by 8 bases and J by 1 base, leaving 9 bases between them. This CDR3 is built from 13 residues. Germline V gene data show CDR1 as SEHNR and CDR2 as FQNEAQ (reference sequence). DNA of the CDR3: TGTGCCAGCTTTGTAGCGTCCTACAATGAGCAGTTCTTC. Translating gives CASFVASYNEQFF.

A single count supports this clone. V is TRBV5-4 and J is TRBJ2-2, with D maybe TRBD1 (6 bases). CDR1 and CDR2 from the germline V gene are SGHNT and YYREEE (reference sequence). V lost 3 bases to trimming and J lost 5 bases, with 14 bases between them. The CDR3 contains 15 residues. This CDR3 reads CASSSGTRATGELFF. The CDR3 DNA sequence: TGTGCCAGCAGCTCCGGGACACGAGCGACCGGGGAGCTGTTTTTT.

This clone has a handful of counts. This chain uses TRBV19 with TRBJ1-2, with 8 bases that match TRBD1. The germline gives CDR1 LNHDA, CDR2 SQIVND (reference sequence). This CDR3 is 13 amino acids long. The ends lost 6 bases at V and 4 bases at J; junction bases unmatched: 4. The CDR3 DNA reads as TGTGCCAGTAGATCCGGGACAGGCTATGGCTACACCTTC. Its translation is CASRSGTGYGYTF.

This chain joins TRBV19 and TRBJ1-1, with D unclear. Trimming left V 1 base short and J 7 bases short, with 7 bases between. CDR1 and CDR2 (germline): LNHDA, SQIVND (reference sequence). This CDR3 region has 12 residues. The CDR3 sequence: CASSIGEGEAFF. For the CDR3, the DNA is TGTGCCAGTAGTATAGGGGAGGGTGAAGCTTTCTTT.

V gene TRBV5-1 combines with J gene TRBJ1-6; tentative D call: TRBD1 (5 bases). CDR1 and CDR2 (germline): SGHRS, YFSETQ. This CDR3 spans 15 amino acids. The germline V and J ends were trimmed by 0 bases and 5 bases, with 9 bases remaining between them. In nucleotides, the CDR3 is TGCGCCAGCAGCTTGGGGGGCGGGGATAATTCACCCCTCCACTTT. Protein: CASSLGGGDNSPLHF.

The chain has TRBV7-9 and TRBJ2-2, with D perhaps TRBD1 (5 bases). Trimming stripped 8 bases from V and 0 bases from J, with 16 bases between. The CDR3 runs 16 residues. Germline-derived CDR1 and CDR2 are SEHNR and FQNEAQ (reference sequence). The CDR3 region is CASSHSGATNTGELFF. The CDR3 DNA is TGTGCCAGCTCCCATAGTGGGGCTACGAACACCGGGGAGCTGTTTTTT.

The V call is TRBV30, the J call TRBJ1-6; D remains ambiguous. The V gene's germline CDR1 is GTSNPN and CDR2 SVGIG (reference sequence). This CDR3 region has 15 residues. V lost 0 bases and J 10 bases, leaving 16 bases between the germline ends. The DNA for the CDR3 is TGTGCCTGGAGTGTACCCGGCAGGTGGAACTCACCCCTCCACTTT. Amino acids: CAWSVPGRWNSPLHF.

J is TRBJ1-4 and V is TRBV9; tentatively, D is TRBD1 (6 bases). The CDR3 spans 15 residues. V was clipped by 4 bases and J by 8 bases, with 18 bases between them. Germline loops: CDR1 SGDLS, CDR2 YYNGEE. In nucleotides, the CDR3 is TGTGCCAGCAGCAAAAACAATATTGGGGGCGAAAAACTGTTTTTT. This codes for CASSKNNIGGEKLFF.

The CDR3 DNA reads as TGTGCCAGCAGCACGCAGGGCTACGAGCAGTACTTC. Translating it yields CASSTQGYEQYF. The chain uses TRBV11-2 and TRBJ2-7, with D possibly TRBD1 on 5 matching bases. This CDR3 contains 12 residues. The V end was cut by 5 bases, the J end by 3 bases, with 8 bases between. Looked up from germline, CDR1 is SGHAT and CDR2 is FQNNGV.

This clone was counted once. V gene TRBV23-1 combines with J gene TRBJ1-5; TRBD1 agrees at 7 bases. TRBV23-1 is recorded as an ORF, its role being uncertain. V shed 2 bases and J 7 bases; nucleotides not matched to a gene: 5. The CDR3 totals 14 residues. The CDR3 sequence is CASSQPTGEQPQHF. The CDR3 region has the DNA TGCGCCAGCAGTCAACCCACAGGGGAGCAGCCCCAGCATTTT.

This chain joins TRBV19 and TRBJ2-1; 8 bases align to TRBD1. Germline V gene lookup returns CDR1 LNHDA and CDR2 SQIVND (reference sequence). The CDR3 is 15 amino acids. V lost 3 bases to trimming and J lost 6 bases; unmatched junction nucleotides: 7. The CDR3 DNA sequence: TGTGCCAGTAGTATTGGACAGGGTATTGCCAATGAGCAGTTCTTC. Its protein is CASSIGQGIANEQFF. The variable domain in full, with the rest retrieved from reference TRBV19 and TRBJ2-1, is DGGITQSPKYLFRKEGQNVTLSCEQNLNHDAMYWYRQDPGQGLRLIYYSQIVNDFQKGDIAEGYSVSREKKESFPLTVTSAQKNPTAFYLCASSIGQGIANEQFFGPGTRLTVL.

This clone has more than one count but fewer than ten. The chain uses TRBV9 and TRBJ2-2; tentative D call: TRBD2 (5 bases). CDR1 is SGDLS and CDR2 is YYNGEE in the germline V gene. The CDR3 loop spans 13 amino acids. The germline V and J ends were trimmed by 6 bases and 7 bases, with 13 bases remaining between them. CDR3 protein: CASTVGGHGELFF. The CDR3 bases are TGTGCCAGCACCGTTGGAGGCCACGGGGAGCTGTTTTTT.

This clone has just one count. This chain links TRBV29-1 with TRBJ2-5; D not resolved. CDR3 length: 12 residues. Between the trimmed V and J ends, which lost 4 bases and 2 bases, there was a span of 8 bases. Germline V gives CDR1 SQVTM, CDR2 ANQGSEA. This CDR3 is CSVVKQQETQYF. The CDR3 region has the DNA TGCAGCGTTGTGAAACAGCAAGAGACCCAGTACTTC.

In this sample, this clone turned up once. V usage is TRBV2 and J usage is TRBJ1-1; TRBD1 is a possible D gene (5 bases). Trimming took 4 bases from V and 1 from J, leaving 10 bases between them. From germline, CDR1 is SNHLY and CDR2 FYNNEI. The CDR3 has 14 amino acids. CDR3 DNA sequence: TGTGCCAGCAGTGGTGGGGGGGGGAACACTGAAGCTTTCTTT. Protein sequence: CASSGGGGNTEAFF.

This chain uses TRBV5-1 with TRBJ2-1, with 8 bases identical to TRBD2. V shed 1 base, J shed 9 bases, and the junction held 12 bases outside the gene matches. Germline loops: CDR1 SGHRS, CDR2 YFSETQ. The CDR3 is 16 amino acids. This CDR3 is CASSLTNHISGGEQFF. CDR3 DNA: TGCGCCAGCAGCTTGACTAACCATATAAGCGGGGGTGAGCAGTTCTTC.